This T cell receptor beta chain was sequenced during a study of T cell responses to AZD1222 COVID-19 vaccine. The table came from immunoSEQ multiplex PCR; TCRdb's copy has only in-frame clones and leaves some out. The data hold over 150,000 clones, with approximately 87% observed a single time. Trimming stripped 2 bases from V and 7 bases from J, with 21 bases between. Germline loops: CDR1 MNHEY, CDR2 SVGEGT. The CDR3 runs to 17 residues. Second-dose intervals near 4 or 12 weeks were combined. The sample consisted of peripheral blood, taken 28 days after the second AZD1222 dose. This receptor was obtained from an adult who received the AZD1222 COVID-19 vaccine. The V and J genes are TRBV6-2 or TRBV6-3 and TRBJ2-1, with D maybe TRBD2 (5 bases). CDR3 region: CASSYPKTGIVANEQFF. CDR3 bases: TGTGCCAGCAGTTACCCAAAAACCGGGATAGTGGCGAATGAGCAGTTCTTC.